This T cell receptor beta chain is drawn from a study of T cell changes during pregnancy in multiple sclerosis. Trimming took 4 bases from V and 8 from J; bases not matched to a gene: 16. This CDR3 is 16 amino acids long. Germline CDR1 LNHDA, CDR2 SQIVND (reference sequence). The data were produced by immunoSEQ multiplex PCR, yet TCRdb's version contains in-frame clones alone and is incomplete. This sample has about 49,000 clones, with around 93% found just once. The source was peripheral blood, collected after pregnancy. This TCR came from a female donor with multiple sclerosis, enrolled in a pregnancy study. The rearrangement links TRBV19 to TRBJ1-1; 7 nucleotides align to TRBD1. CDR3 nucleotide sequence: TGTGCCAGTAGTACCACAAGATTAGGGGGCGCGGGGGAAGCTTTCTTT. This translates into CASSTTRLGGAGEAFF.